These T cell receptor beta chains were read from a single sample in a study of CD8 T cells in Susac syndrome. TCRdb ran MiXCR on the immunoSEQ multiplex PCR reads and lists one entry per CDR3 protein. The table shows 180,000 or so distinct CDR3 sequences, with 90% to 95% occurring only once. The sample consisted of CD4+ T cells from PBMCs. These TCRs come from a human donor with multiple sclerosis. Both conserved end residues are part of each CDR3. A D gene is named only where the DNA matches it firmly. Part of the rows lack a size; the others show once, few, many or a class for expanded clones.

TRBV11-2	few	.	TRBJ1-1	TGTGCCAGCAGCTTACTAGAGAACACTGAAGCTTTCTTT	CASSLLENTEAFF
TRBV9	.	.	TRBJ1-5	TGTGCCAGCAGCCAAGGGGGGCATAGCAATCAGCCCCAGCATTTT	CASSQGGHSNQPQHF
TRBV20-1	.	.	TRBJ2-1	TGCAGTGCTTCCGGGACCTCCAGGTCCCACAATGAGCAGTTCTTC	CSASGTSRSHNEQFF
TRBV3-1	once	.	TRBJ1-2	TGTGCCAGCAGCCAAACCTCCTATGGCTACACCTTC	CASSQTSYGYTF
TRBV30	.	.	TRBJ2-3	TGTGCCGGGAACGAGGGGCGAGGCACAGATACGCAGTATTTT	CAGNEGRGTDTQYF
TRBV9	.	TRBD1	TRBJ2-7	TGTGCCAGCAGCGTCGGGACAGCACCATACGAGCAGTACTTC	CASSVGTAPYEQYF
TRBV29-1	once	TRBD1	TRBJ2-3	TGCAGCGGCGGGACAGGGTGGTTAACTACGCAGTATTTT	CSGGTGWLTTQYF
TRBV12-3/TRBV12-4	once	.	TRBJ1-1	TGTGCCAGCAGTTTAGGGTCATGGTTAGGGGCGTACACTGAAGCTTTCTTT	CASSLGSWLGAYTEAFF
TRBV5-6	.	.	TRBJ1-6	TGTGCCAGCAGCCCCGGGACCTATAATTCACCCCTCCACTTT	CASSPGTYNSPLHF
TRBV20-1	.	.	TRBJ2-3	TGCAGTACACGAAACACGGGCGGGGGCCCCCTGTATCAGTATTTT	CSTRNTGGGPLYQYF
TRBV18	.	.	TRBJ2-5	TGTGCCAGCTCACCCAGACATCCGGAGACCCAGTACTTC	CASSPRHPETQYF
TRBV9	.	.	TRBJ2-7	TGTACCAGCAGCGTCCAGTCCCAAGCGGGCGAGCAGTACTTC	CTSSVQSQAGEQYF
TRBV12-3/TRBV12-4	.	TRBD1	TRBJ1-5	TGTGCCAGCAGTTTCAGGGACAGGAGTCAGCCCCAGCATTTT	CASSFRDRSQPQHF
TRBV6-2/TRBV6-3	once	.	TRBJ2-7	TGTGCCAGCAGTTACGGGGAGGTCCTCTACGAGCAGTACTTC	CASSYGEVLYEQYF
TRBV3-1	.	.	TRBJ1-2	TGTGCCAGCAGCCAAGGTCAGAGAGGCTACACCTTC	CASSQGQRGYTF
TRBV2	.	.	TRBJ2-4	TGTGCCAGCAGTCTGGACTTTTTAGCCAAAAACATTCAGTACTTC	CASSLDFLAKNIQYF
TRBV20-1	.	.	TRBJ1-2	TGCAGTGCACATGGGACTAACTATGGCTACACCTTC	CSAHGTNYGYTF
TRBV7-9	.	.	TRBJ1-2	TGTGCCAGCAGCCAGGCGTACGATGTTGGCTACACCTTC	CASSQAYDVGYTF
TRBV20-1	once	.	TRBJ1-4	TGCAGTGCTAGAGTGAGTCCGGAGAGTGGAAAACTGTTTTTT	CSARVSPESGKLFF
TRBV9	.	.	TRBJ2-7	TGTGCCAGCAGCGTAGCTTTGGGGGCCTCCTACGAGCAGTACTTC	CASSVALGASYEQYF
TRBV7-8	.	.	TRBJ1-2	TGTGCCAGCAGCTTAGGGGAGTCGAACTATGGCTACACCTTC	CASSLGESNYGYTF
TRBV19	.	.	TRBJ1-2	TGTGCCAGTAGCCTTCAAAGGCAGGATGGCTACACCTTC	CASSLQRQDGYTF
TRBV20-1	.	TRBD2	TRBJ2-7	TGCAGTGCAACCGGACTAGCGGGGAACTACGAGCAGTACTTC	CSATGLAGNYEQYF
TRBV12-3/TRBV12-4	once	.	TRBJ1-1	TGTGCCAGCAGTTTGTACAGATCAGAAGCTTTCTTT	CASSLYRSEAFF
TRBV30	.	.	TRBJ1-2	TGTGCCTGGAGTCCCCAGCGCTATGGCTACACCTTC	CAWSPQRYGYTF
TRBV5-1	.	.	TRBJ2-1	TGCGCCAGCAGCCCGGTTCAGGGTGACAATGAGCAGTTCTTC	CASSPVQGDNEQFF
TRBV11-2	.	.	TRBJ1-2	TGTGCCAGCAGCTTATCCCCCATGGGAGGCTACACCTTC	CASSLSPMGGYTF
TRBV30	.	TRBD2	TRBJ2-7	TGTGCCTGCCTGGGAGGGCGCGGAGTGGAGCAGTACTTC	CACLGGRGVEQYF
TRBV5-1	.	.	TRBJ2-5	TGCGCCAGCAGCTTGGCCGCATCTTTCACCAAAGAGACCCAGTACTTC	CASSLAASFTKETQYF
TRBV11-2	once	TRBD2	TRBJ2-7	TGTGCCAGCAGCATCGGGACTAGCGGGGGGTTCTACGAGCAGTACTTC	CASSIGTSGGFYEQYF
TRBV5-4	once	.	TRBJ1-2	TGTGCCAGCAGCTTGGAGGTTATCTATGGCTACACCTTC	CASSLEVIYGYTF
TRBV27	.	.	TRBJ2-7	TGTGCCAGCAGTTTAGAGGGAACCTACGAGCAGTACTTC	CASSLEGTYEQYF
TRBV29-1	.	.	TRBJ2-7	TGCAGCGTTGTTTCAGGGGGCGGGAGCGAGCAGTACTTC	CSVVSGGGSEQYF
TRBV12-3/TRBV12-4	.	.	TRBJ2-5	TGTGCCAGCAGCGTAGGGGGGCTAGAGACCCAGTACTTC	CASSVGGLETQYF
TRBV29-1	.	TRBD1	TRBJ2-1	TGCAGCGTTTCGGACAGGGGCAGTTTAAATGAGCAGTTCTTC	CSVSDRGSLNEQFF
TRBV20-1	.	TRBD1	TRBJ1-2	TGCAGTGCTAGATGGACAGGGGGCGATGGCTACACCTTC	CSARWTGGDGYTF
TRBV12-3/TRBV12-4	.	.	TRBJ1-6	TGTGCCAGCGGGAACAGGGTCCTAAGCTCCTATAATTCACCCCTCCACTTT	CASGNRVLSSYNSPLHF
TRBV6-5	.	.	TRBJ1-2	TGTGCCAGCAGTCGACAGAAAGCTAACTATGGCTACACCTTC	CASSRQKANYGYTF
TRBV5-6	.	.	TRBJ2-7	TGTGCCAGCAGCTTGCCCCAGGATTTCTCCTACGAGCAGTACTTC	CASSLPQDFSYEQYF
TRBV27	.	.	TRBJ1-5	TGTGCCAGCAGTTTATCGGGGCAGGTGTATCAGCCCCAGCATTTT	CASSLSGQVYQPQHF
TRBV18	.	TRBD1	TRBJ1-1	TGTGCCAGCCAGGGACAGTTCAACACTGAAGCTTTCTTT	CASQGQFNTEAFF
TRBV29-1	.	.	TRBJ1-2	TGCAGCGTTGATCGGGGAGACTATGGCTACACCTTC	CSVDRGDYGYTF
TRBV29-1	.	TRBD1	TRBJ1-2	TGCAGCGTTGAAGATCAAGACAGGGGAGGTGGCTACACCTTC	CSVEDQDRGGGYTF
TRBV5-1	.	.	TRBJ2-5	TGCGCCAGCAGCTTGGCGGTGGAGGAGACCCAGTACTTC	CASSLAVEETQYF
TRBV5-4	once	.	TRBJ2-5	TGTGCCAGCAGCTTCGCCGAGACCCAGTACTTC	CASSFAETQYF
TRBV12-3/TRBV12-4	.	TRBD2	TRBJ2-7	TGTGCCAGCAGTTCCTCGACTAGCAGTTACTACGAGCAGTACTTC	CASSSSTSSYYEQYF
TRBV24-1	.	.	TRBJ1-1	TGTGCCACCAGTGACAAAACAGGTTCTCAGGTCCATGAAGCTTTCTTT	CATSDKTGSQVHEAFF
TRBV19	.	TRBD2	TRBJ2-2	TGTGCCAGTAGTATCAGCGGGGCCGGGAGAAGGGAGCTGTTTTTT	CASSISGAGRRELFF
TRBV12-3/TRBV12-4	.	TRBD1	TRBJ1-2	TGTGCCAGCAGTTCGGACAGGACTGGCTACACCTTC	CASSSDRTGYTF
TRBV30	.	.	TRBJ1-2	TGTGCCTGGAAAGCCTTGACAGCACCCTACACCTTC	CAWKALTAPYTF
TRBV3-1	.	TRBD1	TRBJ1-2	TGTGCCAGCAGCCGGACAGGGTTCTATGGCTACACCTTC	CASSRTGFYGYTF
TRBV5-1	.	TRBD1	TRBJ1-5	TGCGCCAGCTCCGAACAGGGGACTGATCAGCCCCAGCATTTT	CASSEQGTDQPQHF
TRBV6-1	.	TRBD2	TRBJ2-1	TGTGCCAGCAGTCTCGTTTCCTTATTAGCGGGAGGTGGGGGGGAGCAGTTCTTC	CASSLVSLLAGGGGEQFF
TRBV9	.	TRBD2	TRBJ2-4	TGTGCCAGCAGCGTCGTAGCCCACCTCAAGCGGGAGAAAAACATTCAGTACTTC	CASSVVAHLKREKNIQYF
TRBV20-1	.	.	TRBJ1-5	TGCAGTGCTAGAGATCTAAGGACTGACAGCTGGAATCAGCCCCAGCATTTT	CSARDLRTDSWNQPQHF